A single sample is the source of the 3 T cell receptor beta chains below, sequenced in a study of pediatric ulcerative colitis. TCRdb's table, derived via immunoSEQ multiplex PCR, lists solely in-frame clones and lacks some. The sample has tens of thousands of clones; around 80% are singletons. Sequencing was performed on blood. These receptors were obtained from a boy between 10 and 17 years old with moderate ulcerative colitis.

The rearrangement joins TRBV18 to TRBJ2-7; D gene uncertain. V lost 6 bases to trimming and J lost 2 bases, with 14 bases between them. The length of the CDR3 is 14 residues. Germline V gives CDR1 KGHSH, CDR2 LQKENI. The CDR3 reads CASSSGGIPYEQYF. CDR3 DNA sequence: TGTGCCAGCTCGTCGGGTGGAATACCCTACGAGCAGTACTTC.

V and J are TRBV7-2 and TRBJ1-5; D gene ambiguous. Trimming took off 4 bases at V and 7 bases at J, with 11 bases between the two ends. The CDR3 loop spans 13 amino acids. Germline loops: CDR1 SGHTA, CDR2 FQGNSA. The CDR3 region is CASSSLPGQPQHF. DNA for the CDR3: TGTGCCAGCAGCTCACTACCGGGCCAGCCCCAGCATTTT.

V usage is TRBV29-1 and J usage is TRBJ1-2; 7 bases map to TRBD1. This CDR3 spans 14 amino acids. The junction had 8 bases not matched to a gene; V was cut back by 5 bases and J by 2 bases. CDR1 and CDR2 from the germline V gene are SQVTM and ANQGSEA. DNA of the CDR3: TGCAGCGTTTCCGCCGACAGGGAAAACTATGGCTACACCTTC. Its protein is CSVSADRENYGYTF.